This TCR beta chain was observed in a study of blood T cell repertoires in COVID-19 (dated by TCRdb to 2020 to 2021). For the study in its entirety: Samples from collaborators originated in the United States, Italy and Spain and spanned both the acute and convalescent phases of COVID-19. Where available, HLA class I and class II types were obtained from metadata supplied by the sample provider rather than from assay-based typing. The material from the prospective study consisted of cDNA or gDNA derived from T cells, B-cell-depleted T cells, or PBMCs. The sample metadata nearly always contained a de-identified subject ID, COVID-19 status, age in years and sex. Deeply sampled blood TCRbeta repertoires from subjects exposed to, actively infected with, or recovered from COVID-19 were included in the dataset. The samples were drawn from the first 160 participants of the ongoing ImmuneRACE study and from 1,254 subjects provided by 6 global collaborators. A freely available public database, intended as a resource for researchers studying the immune response to SARS-CoV-2, is where the repertoires were released.

The immunoSEQ Assay, a bias-controlled multiplex PCR, was used to amplify TCRbeta CDR3 regions from genomic DNA. The authors' pipeline ran thus. Nucleated cell counts per sample were estimated from amplification of reference gene primers within the assay. To quantify the absolute abundance of each unique TCRbeta CDR3 rearrangement, sequence reads were collapsed and filtered. Productive Simpson clonality was computed per sample as the square root of Simpson's diversity index over productive rearrangements. TCRdb took over this immuneACCESS table, retaining in-frame rearrangements with V and J assigned. Such tables are incomplete; in checked studies, under half of the missing clones stem from an unresolved V gene, and the remainder is unexplained. V and J calls and clone size are copied from that table; D and trimming were computed from the DNA. This sample comprises 150,000 to 200,000 clones, 80% to 90% of them detected only once. Of the sample, over 7% is held by the ten largest clones.

The germline V gene gives CDR1 as ENHRY and CDR2 as SYGVKD. V sheds 6 bases and J sheds 0 bases, leaving 9 bases between their ends. CDR3 length: 14 amino acids, cysteine to phenylalanine. The CDR3 DNA has 42 bases and is translated from base 1. Whole blood was collected in K2EDTA tubes by collaborating institutions according to the institutions' own protocols. For TCRbeta analysis, collaborator samples were shipped as frozen whole blood, as isolated PBMCs, or as DNA extracted from either sample type. Findings and caveats that apply to the study as a whole: How much clinical and demographic metadata was included differed by source and by participant, and the metadata was provided uncurated.

This clone was detected only a few times. It lacks a known antigen. No per-base quality is available; no much larger clone lies one base away. The sequence links TRBV10-3 to TRBJ1-3; no D gene is confidently identified. The sequenced sample consisted of peripheral blood. The sequence was obtained from a man aged 50 to 60 with active or convalescent COVID-19. The DNA reads as follows: TGTGCCATCAGCGGAGTGGACTCTGGAAACACCATATATTTT. Its protein is CAISGVDSGNTIYF.